These T cell receptor beta chains were read from a single sample in a study of T cell changes during pregnancy in multiple sclerosis. Some clones are missing from TCRdb's copy, which holds only in-frame ones; the method was immunoSEQ multiplex PCR. The sample has approximately 61,000 clones; 75% to 95% are singletons. The material was peripheral blood, obtained after pregnancy. These receptor sequences come from a female donor in good health, enrolled as a control in a pregnancy study. The CDR3 runs from the conserved cysteine through the conserved F or W. Each record gives: D gene, J gene, clone size, V gene, CDR3 DNA, CDR3 protein. The D gene is left open where the match is weak. Only some rows state a clone size, as once, few, many or a class for expanded clones.

D gene: TRBD2
J gene: TRBJ2-4
clone size: .
V gene: TRBV4-1
CDR3 DNA: TGCGCCAGCAGCCAAGGAACGGGACTAGCGGGAGTGGAGCACATTCAGTACTTC
CDR3 protein: CASSQGTGLAGVEHIQYF

D gene: .
J gene: TRBJ1-2
clone size: few
V gene: TRBV18
CDR3 DNA: TGTGCCAGCTCACCACAGGGGGCTAACTATGGCTACACCTTC
CDR3 protein: CASSPQGANYGYTF

D gene: .
J gene: TRBJ2-5
clone size: .
V gene: TRBV7-2
CDR3 DNA: TGTGCCAGCAGCCGTGGGACTGGGGGGCAAGAGACCCAGTACTTC
CDR3 protein: CASSRGTGGQETQYF

D gene: TRBD1
J gene: TRBJ1-4
clone size: few
V gene: TRBV19
CDR3 DNA: TGTGCCAGTAGTTGGGACAGAGCAACTAATGAAAAACTGTTTTTT
CDR3 protein: CASSWDRATNEKLFF

D gene: .
J gene: TRBJ1-2
clone size: .
V gene: TRBV15
CDR3 DNA: TGTGCCACCAGCAGCCAAATCACTCAGGCTAACTATGGCTACACCTTC
CDR3 protein: CATSSQITQANYGYTF

D gene: TRBD1
J gene: TRBJ2-2
clone size: .
V gene: TRBV10-3
CDR3 DNA: TGTGCCACCGTCGACAGGGTGAGGAACACCGGGGAGCTGTTTTTT
CDR3 protein: CATVDRVRNTGELFF

D gene: TRBD1
J gene: TRBJ1-4
clone size: .
V gene: TRBV7-9
CDR3 DNA: TGTGCCAGCAGCCGGGGGACAGGGCCCGAAGGAGAAAAACTGTTTTTT
CDR3 protein: CASSRGTGPEGEKLFF

D gene: .
J gene: TRBJ2-3
clone size: .
V gene: TRBV29-1
CDR3 DNA: TGCAGCGTTGAAGCTTCCCGCACAGATACGCAGTATTTT
CDR3 protein: CSVEASRTDTQYF

D gene: .
J gene: TRBJ1-3
clone size: .
V gene: TRBV6-5
CDR3 DNA: TGTGCCAGCAGTTCTTCCGGGGGATCCGGAAACACCATATATTTT
CDR3 protein: CASSSSGGSGNTIYF

D gene: TRBD1
J gene: TRBJ2-2
clone size: .
V gene: TRBV7-2
CDR3 DNA: TGTGCCAGCAGCTCCGTTGGGACAGCTTACACCGGGGAGCTGTTTTTT
CDR3 protein: CASSSVGTAYTGELFF

D gene: TRBD1
J gene: TRBJ1-1
clone size: .
V gene: TRBV5-1
CDR3 DNA: TGCGCCAGCAGCGCGAGACAGGGGAACACTGAAGCTTTCTTT
CDR3 protein: CASSARQGNTEAFF

D gene: TRBD1
J gene: TRBJ1-4
clone size: .
V gene: TRBV5-6
CDR3 DNA: TGTGCCAGCAGCTGGGGGACAGATGTAAAACTGTTTTTT
CDR3 protein: CASSWGTDVKLFF

D gene: TRBD2
J gene: TRBJ2-7
clone size: .
V gene: TRBV6-1
CDR3 DNA: TGTGCCAGCAGTGAGTCACTAGCGGGAACTTACGAGCAGTACTTC
CDR3 protein: CASSESLAGTYEQYF

D gene: .
J gene: TRBJ2-3
clone size: .
V gene: TRBV19
CDR3 DNA: TGTGCCAGTAGTATCTGGAGTAGCGGCACAGATACGCAGTATTTT
CDR3 protein: CASSIWSSGTDTQYF

D gene: TRBD2
J gene: TRBJ2-1
clone size: .
V gene: TRBV11-3
CDR3 DNA: TGTGCCAGCAGCTTAGACCGCCTAGCGGGAGACTACAATGAGCAGTTCTTC
CDR3 protein: CASSLDRLAGDYNEQFF

D gene: TRBD2
J gene: TRBJ2-3
clone size: .
V gene: TRBV5-1
CDR3 DNA: TGCGCCAGCAGCTTGGCGGGAGGGGACACAGATACGCAGTATTTT
CDR3 protein: CASSLAGGDTDTQYF

D gene: TRBD1
J gene: TRBJ2-1
clone size: .
V gene: TRBV7-2
CDR3 DNA: TGTGCCAGCAGCCGACTGCCGGGACAGGGAAGGGTTGAGCAGTTCTTC
CDR3 protein: CASSRLPGQGRVEQFF

D gene: TRBD1
J gene: TRBJ1-4
clone size: .
V gene: TRBV4-1
CDR3 DNA: TGCGCCAGCAGCCAGAACCCGGGACAGCCGTCTGAAAAACTGTTTTTT
CDR3 protein: CASSQNPGQPSEKLFF

D gene: TRBD1
J gene: TRBJ1-4
clone size: .
V gene: TRBV10-3
CDR3 DNA: TGTGCCATCAGAGACAGGGGAGATGAAAAACTGTTTTTT
CDR3 protein: CAIRDRGDEKLFF

D gene: TRBD1
J gene: TRBJ1-1
clone size: .
V gene: TRBV27
CDR3 DNA: TGTGCCAGCAGTTCCCGCCTGGGACAGGGGGCGCCGAACACTGAAGCTTTCTTT
CDR3 protein: CASSSRLGQGAPNTEAFF

D gene: .
J gene: TRBJ2-5
clone size: .
V gene: TRBV29-1
CDR3 DNA: TGCAGCGTTGACGAGACATACGAGACCCAGTACTTC
CDR3 protein: CSVDETYETQYF

D gene: TRBD2
J gene: TRBJ2-7
clone size: .
V gene: TRBV6-1
CDR3 DNA: TGTGCCAGCAGTGAAGCGCTCGGGGGGGCCGACGAGCAGTACTTC
CDR3 protein: CASSEALGGADEQYF

D gene: .
J gene: TRBJ1-1
clone size: .
V gene: TRBV7-8
CDR3 DNA: TGTGCCAGCAGCAGGGGAATATCGAACACTGAAGCTTTCTTT
CDR3 protein: CASSRGISNTEAFF